This T cell receptor beta chain derives from a study of shared clonotypes between healthy human individuals. Across the whole study: Three plates each covered CD4 naive and memory; CD8 naive two, CD8 memory one.

Some clones are missing from TCRdb's copy, which holds only in-frame ones; the method was immunoSEQ multiplex PCR. The sample carries over 1.5 million clones, 95% to 99% recorded once. V lost 3 bases and J lost 1, with 13 bases in between. Per germline, CDR1 MGHRA and CDR2 YSYEKL. This CDR3 comprises 16 residues. The receptor's source is a man aged 25-45 years in good health. The sample consisted of naive CD4+ T cells sorted from blood. Indicated subset: CD45RA+ positively selected. The V and J genes are TRBV4-1 and TRBJ1-5; D gene unclear. The CDR3, as DNA: TGCGCCAGCAGCCAGGGAAATGGGCAAAGCAATCAGCCCCAGCATTTT. It yields the protein CASSQGNGQSNQPQHF.